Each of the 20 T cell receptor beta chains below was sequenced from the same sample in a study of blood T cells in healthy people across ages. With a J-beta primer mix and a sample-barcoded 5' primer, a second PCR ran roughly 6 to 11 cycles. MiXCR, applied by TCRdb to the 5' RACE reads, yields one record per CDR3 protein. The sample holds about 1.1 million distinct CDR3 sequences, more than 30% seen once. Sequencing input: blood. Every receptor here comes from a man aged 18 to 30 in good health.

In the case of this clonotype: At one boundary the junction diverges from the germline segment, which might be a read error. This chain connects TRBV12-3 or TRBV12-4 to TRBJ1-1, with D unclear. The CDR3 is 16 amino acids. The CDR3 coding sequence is TGTGCCAACAGTCTCTTAGGAGGTCCGGGGAACACTGAAGCTTTCTTT. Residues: CANSLLGGPGNTEAFF.

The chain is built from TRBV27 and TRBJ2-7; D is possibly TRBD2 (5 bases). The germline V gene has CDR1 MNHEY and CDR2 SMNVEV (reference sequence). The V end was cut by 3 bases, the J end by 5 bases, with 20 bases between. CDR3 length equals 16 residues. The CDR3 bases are TGTGCCAGCAGTTTCTTATCGCCGGGGATCAGAAACGAGCAGTACTTC. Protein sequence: CASSFLSPGIRNEQYF.

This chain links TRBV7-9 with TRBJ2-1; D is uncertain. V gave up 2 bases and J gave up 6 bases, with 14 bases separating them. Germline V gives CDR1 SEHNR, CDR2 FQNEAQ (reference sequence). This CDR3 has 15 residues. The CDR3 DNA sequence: TGTGCCAGCAGCTTACGAGCACATCAAGGCAATGAGCAGTTCTTC. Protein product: CASSLRAHQGNEQFF.

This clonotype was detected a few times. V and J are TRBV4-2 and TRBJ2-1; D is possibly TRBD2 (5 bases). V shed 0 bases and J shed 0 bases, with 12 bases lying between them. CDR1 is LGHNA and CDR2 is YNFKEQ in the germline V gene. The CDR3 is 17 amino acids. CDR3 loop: CASSQEEGLSSYNEQFF. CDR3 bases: TGTGCCAGCAGCCAAGAAGAGGGCTTAAGCTCCTACAATGAGCAGTTCTTC.

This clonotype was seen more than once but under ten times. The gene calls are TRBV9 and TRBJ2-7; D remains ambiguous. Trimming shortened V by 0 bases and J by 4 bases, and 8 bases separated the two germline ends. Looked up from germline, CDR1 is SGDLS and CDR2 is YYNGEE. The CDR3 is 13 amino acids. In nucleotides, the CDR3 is TGTGCCAGCAGCGTAGCTTTAGGGTACGAGCAGTACTTC. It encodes CASSVALGYEQYF.

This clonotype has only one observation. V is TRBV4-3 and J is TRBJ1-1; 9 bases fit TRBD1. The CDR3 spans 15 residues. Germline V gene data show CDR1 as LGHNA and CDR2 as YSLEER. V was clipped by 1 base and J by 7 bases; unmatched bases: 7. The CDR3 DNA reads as TGCGCCAGCAGCCAAGTAGGGACAGGGCTTCGTGAAGCTTTCTTT. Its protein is CASSQVGTGLREAFF.

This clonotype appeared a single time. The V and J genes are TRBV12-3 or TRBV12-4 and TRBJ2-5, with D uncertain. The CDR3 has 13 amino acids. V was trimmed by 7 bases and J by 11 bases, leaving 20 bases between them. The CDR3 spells CASTSVPSNEQYF. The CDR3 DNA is TGTGCCAGCACCTCGGTCCCCAGCAATGAGCAGTACTTC.

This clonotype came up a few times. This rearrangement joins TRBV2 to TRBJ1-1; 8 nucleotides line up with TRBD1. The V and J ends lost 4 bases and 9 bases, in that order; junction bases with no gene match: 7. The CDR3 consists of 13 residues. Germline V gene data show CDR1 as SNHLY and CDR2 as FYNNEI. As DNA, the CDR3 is TGTGCCAGCAGTGCAGGGGGCATCGGGAAAGCTTTCTTT. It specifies CASSAGGIGKAFF.

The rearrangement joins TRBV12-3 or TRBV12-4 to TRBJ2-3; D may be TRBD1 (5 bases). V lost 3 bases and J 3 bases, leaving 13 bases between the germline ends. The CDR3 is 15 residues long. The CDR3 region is CASSFEARGTDTQYF. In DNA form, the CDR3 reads TGTGCCAGCAGTTTCGAGGCTAGGGGAACAGATACGCAGTATTTT.

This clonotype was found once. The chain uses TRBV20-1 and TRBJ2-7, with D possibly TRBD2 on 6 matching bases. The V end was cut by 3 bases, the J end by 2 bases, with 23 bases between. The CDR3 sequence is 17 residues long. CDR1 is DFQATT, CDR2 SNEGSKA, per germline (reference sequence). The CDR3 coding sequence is TGCAGTGCTAGTGACCATGAGTACGCGGGGCTCCCCTACGAGCAGTACTTC. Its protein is CSASDHEYAGLPYEQYF.

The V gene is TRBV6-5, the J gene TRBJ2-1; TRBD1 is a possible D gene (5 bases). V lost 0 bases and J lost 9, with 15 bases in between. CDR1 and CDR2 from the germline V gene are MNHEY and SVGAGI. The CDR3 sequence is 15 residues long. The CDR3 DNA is TGTGCCAGCAGTTACTCTGCGCAGGGATGGAGTGAGCAGTTCTTC. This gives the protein CASSYSAQGWSEQFF.

The CDR3 protein is CSASSLGANNYGYTF. The CDR3 DNA reads as TGCAGTGCTAGTTCGCTGGGAGCAAATAACTATGGCTACACCTTC. V usage is TRBV20-1 and J usage is TRBJ1-2; D remains ambiguous. Trimming cost V 3 bases and J 1 base, with 15 bases left between them. This CDR3 contains 15 residues. The V gene's germline CDR1 is DFQATT and CDR2 SNEGSKA (reference sequence).

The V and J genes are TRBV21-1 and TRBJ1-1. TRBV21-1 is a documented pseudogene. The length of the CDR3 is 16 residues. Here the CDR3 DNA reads TGTGCCAGCAGCAAATTTGTAGGGGAGGTGAACACTGAAGCTTTCTTT. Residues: CASSKFVGEVNTEAFF.

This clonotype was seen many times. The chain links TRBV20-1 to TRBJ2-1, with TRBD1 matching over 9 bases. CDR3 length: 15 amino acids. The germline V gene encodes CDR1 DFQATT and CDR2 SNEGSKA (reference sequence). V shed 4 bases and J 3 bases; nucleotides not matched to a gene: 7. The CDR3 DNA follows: TGCAGTGCTAATCAGGACAGGGGAGTCTACAATGAGCAGTTCTTC. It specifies CSANQDRGVYNEQFF.

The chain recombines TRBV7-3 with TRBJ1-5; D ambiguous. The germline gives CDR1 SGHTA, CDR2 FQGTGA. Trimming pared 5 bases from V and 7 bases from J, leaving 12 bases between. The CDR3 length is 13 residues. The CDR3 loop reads CASSPSLAQPQHF. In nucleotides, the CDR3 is TGTGCCAGCAGCCCGAGTTTAGCGCAGCCCCAGCATTTT.

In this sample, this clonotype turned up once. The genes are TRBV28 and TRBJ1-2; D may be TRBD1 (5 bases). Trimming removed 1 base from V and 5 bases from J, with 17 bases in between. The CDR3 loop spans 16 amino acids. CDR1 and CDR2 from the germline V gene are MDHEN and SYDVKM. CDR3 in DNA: TGTGCCAGCAGTTTATTGAGGGGCGCCATTCCGTATGGCTACACCTTC. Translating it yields CASSLLRGAIPYGYTF.

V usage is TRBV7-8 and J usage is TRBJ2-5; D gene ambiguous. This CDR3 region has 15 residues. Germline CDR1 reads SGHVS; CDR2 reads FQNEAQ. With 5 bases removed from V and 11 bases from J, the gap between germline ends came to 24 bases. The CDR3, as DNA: TGTGCCAGCAGCCTTATGCGACCCGAAGTGGGTGAGCAGTACTTC. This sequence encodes CASSLMRPEVGEQYF.

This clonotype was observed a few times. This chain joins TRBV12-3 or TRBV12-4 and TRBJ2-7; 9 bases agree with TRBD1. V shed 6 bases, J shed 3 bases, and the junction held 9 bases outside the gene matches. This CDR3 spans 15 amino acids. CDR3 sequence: CASSSTGTGLYEQYF. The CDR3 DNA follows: TGTGCCAGCAGCTCAACCGGGACAGGGCTCTACGAGCAGTACTTC.

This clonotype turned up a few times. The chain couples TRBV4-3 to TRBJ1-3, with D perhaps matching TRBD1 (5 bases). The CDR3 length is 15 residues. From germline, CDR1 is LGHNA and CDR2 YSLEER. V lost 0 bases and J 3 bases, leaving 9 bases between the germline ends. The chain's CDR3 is CASSQDPGVGNTIYF. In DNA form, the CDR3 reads TGCGCCAGCAGCCAAGATCCGGGGGTTGGAAACACCATATATTTT.

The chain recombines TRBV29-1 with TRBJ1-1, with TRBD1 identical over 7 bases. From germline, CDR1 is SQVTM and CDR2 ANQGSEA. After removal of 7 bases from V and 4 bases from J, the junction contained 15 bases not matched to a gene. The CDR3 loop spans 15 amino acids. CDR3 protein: CSARGAGGLGTEAFF. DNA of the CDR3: TGCAGCGCCCGGGGGGCAGGGGGTTTGGGCACTGAAGCTTTCTTT.